This paragraph reports one TCR beta chain. The assay was immunoSEQ multiplex PCR, and TCRdb's table has in-frame clones only and misses some. The data contain roughly 130,000 clones, less than 85% of them singletons. This sample was included in a study of PD-L1 blockade in urothelial cancer. Germline lookup yields CDR1 KGHSH and CDR2 LQKENI. The CDR3 extends over 14 amino acids. The germline V and J ends were trimmed by 4 bases and 1 base, with 11 bases remaining between them. Time point: pretreatment peripheral blood. The study enrolled patients with locally advanced or metastatic urothelial carcinoma.

Sequences were derived from PBMCs, sampled around atezolizumab (anti-PD-L1) treatment. The receptor comes from a man in his fifties or sixties with urothelial cancer. The chain combines TRBV18 with TRBJ2-7; maybe TRBD1 (6 bases). CDR3 in DNA: TGTGCCAGCTCACTCTCAGGACAGTCCTACGAGCAGTACTTC. Amino acid sequence: CASSLSGQSYEQYF. Drawing the rest from reference TRBV18 and TRBJ2-7, the complete variable domain is NAGVMQNPRHLVRRRGQEARLRCSPMKGHSHVYWYRQLPEEGLKFMVYLQKENIIDESGMPKERFSAEFPKEGPSILRIQQVVRGDSAAYFCASSLSGQSYEQYFGPGTRLTVT.